The entry below gives a single TCR beta chain sequence along with its context. Its specificity is not known. Other DNA sequences in this specimen translate into the identical CDR3. This sample was taken from a study of shared clonotypes between healthy human individuals. The study's findings and limits: All-four-donor shared clonotypes had higher generation probabilities than non-shared clonotypes did. Donor clonotype sharing was expected to depend on sequencing depth.

Germline CDR1 is MRHNA and CDR2 is SNTAGT. V shed 0 bases and J shed 4 bases, with 10 bases lying between them. CDR3 length: 16 residues. Roughly 210 ng DNA, tens of thousands of T cell genomes, went into each sorted-subset replicate PCR. The table came from immunoSEQ multiplex PCR; TCRdb's copy has only in-frame clones and leaves some out. The data show 2 million to 2.5 million clones, around 92% seen once. Donors comprised only Caucasian adults living in Nashville, Tennessee. The specimen sequenced was naive CD4+ T cells from PBMCs. The subset denotes: CD45RA+ positively selected. The chain uses TRBV6-4 and TRBJ2-6; D perhaps matches TRBD2 (5 bases). The receptor was isolated from a man in his late teens or twenties in good health. Some clones in this sample may be carry-over from other donors' samples. The CDR3 here is CASSDSRASGANVLTF. CDR3 DNA: TGTGCCAGCAGTGACTCGAGGGCCTCAGGGGCCAACGTCCTGACTTTC.